Presented here are 20 T cell receptor beta chains from one specimen sequenced in a study of T cells in Graves' hyperthyroidism and ophthalmopathy. TCR beta CDR3 region amplification was performed from RNA transcripts. The HTBI set primed first-round TCR CDR3 RT-PCR. TCRdb passed the multiplex PCR reads through MiXCR, listing each CDR3 protein once. This sample has under 450,000 distinct CDR3 sequences, with 15% to 19% found just once. The sample was blood. All receptors derive from a woman aged 18-30 years with Graves' hyperthyroidism.

Ten or more counts support this clonotype. The rearrangement joins TRBV6-1 to TRBJ2-5; 8 bases fit TRBD1. Germline V lookup: CDR1 MNHNS, CDR2 SASEGT. Trimming took 5 bases from V and 2 from J; bases not matched to a gene: 4. This CDR3 has 14 residues. The CDR3 loop reads CASSPYRGQETQYF. For the CDR3, the DNA is TGTGCCAGCAGTCCCTACAGGGGGCAAGAGACCCAGTACTTC.

This clonotype was picked up a small number of times. The rearrangement joins TRBV11-2 to TRBJ1-6; D is undetermined. With 0 bases removed from V and 16 bases from J, the gap between germline ends came to 10 bases. Germline CDR1 is SGHAT and CDR2 is FQNNGV. The CDR3 has 12 amino acids. The CDR3 DNA reads as TGTGCCAGCAGCTTAGATCCGAGTCAACTCCACTTT. Translation: CASSLDPSQLHF.

This clonotype was seen ten or more times. V and J are TRBV11-2 and TRBJ2-4, with a weak D call TRBD2 (5 bases). Trimming left V 0 bases short and J 6 bases short, with 9 bases between. Germline CDR1 reads SGHAT; CDR2 reads FQNNGV. The CDR3 has 14 amino acids. The CDR3 reads CASSLDYGVNIQYF. The DNA for the CDR3 is TGTGCCAGCAGCTTAGATTACGGGGTAAACATTCAGTACTTC.

This clonotype showed up just a few times. The chain carries TRBV6-1 and TRBJ2-3; D unclear. Germline V gene lookup returns CDR1 MNHNS and CDR2 SASEGT. With 4 bases removed from V and 7 bases from J, the gap between germline ends came to 6 bases. The CDR3 runs 11 residues. CDR3 nucleotides: TGTGCCAGCAGTGGGACGAATACGCAGTATTTT. This sequence encodes CASSGTNTQYF.

This clonotype was counted at least ten times. The rearrangement joins TRBV6-2 or TRBV6-3 to TRBJ2-1, with a weak D call TRBD1 (5 bases). This CDR3 is built from 14 residues. The V end lost 0 bases, the J end lost 6 bases, and 9 bases lay between the germline ends. CDR1 and CDR2 from the germline V gene are MNHEY and SVGEGT. The CDR3 region has the DNA TGTGCCAGCAGTTACTCTGTCAGGGTCAATGAGCAGTTCTTC. This translates into CASSYSVRVNEQFF.

This clonotype was counted a few times. This chain connects TRBV4-1 to TRBJ1-1; D is unclear. The germline gives CDR1 MGHRA, CDR2 YSYEKL. V was shortened by 0 bases and J by 6 bases, with 17 bases between the two germline ends. There are 16 residues in the CDR3. The CDR3, as DNA: TGCGCCAGCAGCCAAGACTACCGTCTGAATGGCGCTGAAGCTTTCTTT. Its protein product is CASSQDYRLNGAEAFF.

This clonotype was counted ten times or more. The V call is TRBV6-5, the J call TRBJ1-2; possible D gene TRBD1, 5 bases. This CDR3 region has 15 residues. V lost 0 bases and J 1 base, leaving 9 bases between the germline ends. In germline, CDR1 is MNHEY, CDR2 SVGAGI. CDR3 DNA sequence: TGTGCCAGCAGTTACTCGTTGACAGTTAACTATGGCTACACCTTC. This codes for CASSYSLTVNYGYTF.

This clonotype was seen at least ten times. This chain connects TRBV18 to TRBJ1-1; D gene unclear. The CDR3 has 14 residues. Germline CDR1 is KGHSH and CDR2 is LQKENI. Trimming left V 1 base short and J 2 bases short, with 8 bases between. In DNA, the CDR3 is TGTGCCAGCTCACCACTCGAGGGAAACACTGAAGCTTTCTTT. Translated: CASSPLEGNTEAFF.

This chain links TRBV11-2 with TRBJ2-5; D unclear. Germline values: CDR1 SGHAT, CDR2 FQNNGV. CDR3 length: 14 residues. Trimming shortened V by 6 bases and J by 2 bases, and 13 bases separated the two germline ends. The CDR3 DNA reads TGTGCCAGCAGTCCTCCAACTCGGCAAGAGACCCAGTACTTC. As protein: CASSPPTRQETQYF.

A note on this clonotype: Just one base apart from a much larger clone, this may be a read error. The chain employs TRBV29-1 and TRBJ2-1; 10 positions agree with TRBD1. Matching the DNA end better, TRBJ2-7 makes the J call doubtful. This CDR3 contains 16 residues. Germline lookup yields CDR1 SQVTM and CDR2 ANQGSEA. The CDR3 region has the DNA TGCAGCGTTGAACCAAAGACAGGGGGCTCCTACAATGAGCAGTACTTC. Translated: CSVEPKTGGSYNEQYF.

The chain is built from TRBV10-2 and TRBJ2-7; tentatively, D is TRBD1 or TRBD2 (5 bases each). The CDR3 runs to 15 residues. Trimming left V 2 bases short and J 0 bases short, with 11 bases between. Germline values: CDR1 WSHSY, CDR2 SAAADI. The CDR3, as DNA: TGCGCCAGCAGTGAGGACGGGGCGAGCTCCTACGAGCAGTACTTC. It translates to CASSEDGASSYEQYF.

This clonotype was recorded at least ten times. The chain carries TRBV5-1 and TRBJ2-1; 9 nucleotides line up with TRBD2. CDR3 length: 16 amino acids. Germline assignment: CDR1 SGHRS and CDR2 YFSETQ. V was pared by 0 bases and J by 8 bases, with 9 bases of the junction left unmatched. The CDR3 DNA follows: TGCGCCAGCAGCTTGGGGGCAAGCGGGAGGCTCTATGAGCAGTTCTTC. Translating gives CASSLGASGRLYEQFF.

The chain couples TRBV24-1 to TRBJ2-5, with D possibly TRBD2 on 6 matching bases. Trimming removed 4 bases from V and 5 bases from J, with 19 bases in between. CDR3 size: 16 residues. CDR1 and CDR2 from the germline V gene are KGHDR and SFDVKD. The CDR3 protein is CATSDPTPGVRETQYF. DNA for the CDR3: TGTGCCACCAGTGACCCCACCCCGGGGGTCCGGGAGACCCAGTACTTC.

This clonotype has a count of ten or more. For the CDR3, the DNA is TGTGCCAGCAAACTACTAGCGGCCCAAGAGACCCAGTACTTC. Protein: CASKLLAAQETQYF. The chain recombines TRBV3-1 with TRBJ2-5; 8 bases map to TRBD2. CDR1 is LGHDT, CDR2 YNNKEL, per germline (reference sequence). With 7 bases clipped from V and 1 base from J, the junction kept 5 bases outside the gene matches. This CDR3 is built from 14 residues.

This clonotype occurred many times. The chain employs TRBV5-1 and TRBJ1-1; TRBD1 matches 9 bases. With V trimmed by 5 bases and J by 1 base, 0 bases remained unmatched. This CDR3 comprises 13 residues. The germline gives CDR1 SGHRS, CDR2 YFSETQ. In DNA, the CDR3 is TGCGCCAGCAGACAGGGGGCGAACACTGAAGCTTTCTTT. It is translated as CASRQGANTEAFF.

In this sample, this clonotype turned up many times. The gene calls are TRBV2 and TRBJ1-2, with no clear D. The CDR3 is 13 residues long. Trimming took off 4 bases at V and 5 bases at J, with 11 bases between the two ends. CDR1 and CDR2 from the germline V gene are SNHLY and FYNNEI. The CDR3 sequence is CASSGGQGYGYTF. The CDR3 DNA reads as TGTGCCAGCAGTGGAGGCCAAGGGTATGGCTACACCTTC. The whole variable domain, remainder taken from reference TRBV2 and TRBJ1-2, is EPEVTQTPSHQVTQMGQEVILRCVPISNHLYFYWYRQILGQKVEFLVSFYNNEISEKSEIFDDQFSVERPDGSNFTLKIRSTKLEDSAMYFCASSGGQGYGYTFGSGTRLTVV.

This clonotype was found many times. The CDR3 loop is CASSPRTSGTYNEQFF. Here the CDR3 DNA reads TGTGCCAGCTCACCGCGGACTAGCGGGACATACAATGAGCAGTTCTTC. This chain links TRBV18 with TRBJ2-1, with TRBD2 matching over 12 bases. Trimming at V came to 3 bases and at J to 4 bases, leaving 4 bases not matched to a gene. The CDR3 runs to 16 residues. Germline CDR1 and CDR2: KGHSH and LQKENI. Filled out from reference TRBV18 and TRBJ2-1, the complete variable domain reads NAGVMQNPRHLVRRRGQEARLRCSPMKGHSHVYWYRQLPEEGLKFMVYLQKENIIDESGMPKERFSAEFPKEGPSILRIQQVVRGDSAAYFCASSPRTSGTYNEQFFGPGTRLTVL.

This clonotype was recorded many times. The chain carries TRBV19 and TRBJ2-3; 8 bases line up with TRBD2. Germline V gene data show CDR1 as LNHDA and CDR2 as SQIVND (reference sequence). Trimming removed 1 base from V and 2 bases from J; junction bases left unmatched: 2. The CDR3 extends over 15 amino acids. The DNA for the CDR3 is TGTGCCAGTAGTATAGCGGGGGGGAACACAGATACGCAGTATTTT. Residues: CASSIAGGNTDTQYF.

The table lists this clonotype with many counts. This rearrangement joins TRBV12-3 or TRBV12-4 to TRBJ2-7; a possible D gene is TRBD1 (5 bases). The CDR3 extends over 13 amino acids. V lost 5 bases and J lost 3, with 11 bases in between. CDR3 DNA: TGTGCCAGCAGTGGGGCGGTTAGCTACGAGCAGTACTTC. This gives the protein CASSGAVSYEQYF.

CDR3 sequence: CASRGTGENYGYTF. The CDR3 coding sequence is TGTGCCAGCAGAGGGACAGGGGAGAACTATGGCTACACCTTC. This chain connects TRBV6-2 or TRBV6-3 to TRBJ1-2, with 10 nucleotides matching TRBD1. Germline CDR1 and CDR2: MNHEY and SVGEGT. The CDR3 has 14 amino acids. Germline trimming cut 6 bases from V and 2 bases from J; bases unmatched to any gene: 3.